A single sample is the source of the 30 T cell receptor beta chains below, sequenced in a study of identical twins. TCRdb re-analysed the 5' RACE reads in MiXCR, keeping a single row per CDR3 protein. The profile shows around 1.7 million distinct CDR3 sequences, less than 35% of them singletons. The sequenced sample was cord blood. These receptors all come from a newborn girl in good health.

The chain is built from TRBV25-1 and TRBJ2-7; D gene unclear. CDR3 length: 15 residues. Germline CDR1 is MGHDK and CDR2 is SYGVNS. Trimming cost V 7 bases and J 4 bases, with 20 bases left between them. This CDR3 reads CASINERGYLYEQYF. The CDR3 DNA follows: TGTGCCAGCATCAACGAACGAGGCTACCTTTACGAGCAGTACTTC.

This clonotype has only a few counts. The rearrangement links TRBV6-1 to TRBJ1-2; D gene ambiguous. Trimming removed 2 bases at V and 8 bases at J, with 15 bases between. In germline, CDR1 is MNHNS, CDR2 SASEGT. This CDR3 spans 14 amino acids. This CDR3 reads CASSEFPNNWGYTF. DNA of the CDR3: TGTGCCAGCAGTGAATTCCCCAACAATTGGGGCTACACCTTC.

Only a few counts were recorded for this clonotype. V gene TRBV20-1 combines with J gene TRBJ2-3, with 9 bases identical to TRBD2. CDR1 is DFQATT, CDR2 SNEGSKA, per germline (reference sequence). This CDR3 has 15 amino acids. V dropped 2 bases and J dropped 3; count of bases not matched to a gene: 6. The CDR3 spells CSARRPGLATDTQYF. The CDR3 coding sequence is TGCAGTGCTAGACGCCCGGGACTAGCAACAGATACGCAGTATTTT.

The CDR3 spells CASSFILGYTF. As DNA, the CDR3 is TGTGCCAGCAGTTTTATTTTGGGCTACACCTTC. The chain is built from TRBV28 and TRBJ1-2; unclear D gene. Germline values: CDR1 MDHEN, CDR2 SYDVKM. With 3 bases removed from V and 8 bases from J, the gap between germline ends came to 7 bases. This CDR3 spans 11 amino acids.

As regards this clonotype: The junction and the germline gene differ at one end; a read error may be behind it. The chain is built from TRBV6-6 and TRBJ2-7; D is undetermined. Germline CDR1 reads MNHNY; CDR2 reads SVGAGI (reference sequence). The CDR3 has 12 residues. The CDR3 reads CAGSYSHYEQYF. The CDR3 DNA reads TGTGCCGGCAGTTACTCACACTACGAGCAGTACTTC.

This clonotype was observed a single time. V gene TRBV4-1 combines with J gene TRBJ2-2, with 8 bases matching TRBD1. The CDR3 is 15 residues long. Germline CDR1 MGHRA, CDR2 YSYEKL. V lost 1 base and J lost 6; bases outside the gene matches: 4. For the CDR3, the DNA is TGCGCCAGCAGCCAAGCCCTACAGGGGGCCGGGGAGCTGTTTTTT. Amino acids: CASSQALQGAGELFF.

V gene TRBV6-1 combines with J gene TRBJ2-5; unclear D gene. V shed 0 bases and J shed 4 bases, with 6 bases lying between them. Germline V CDR1 and CDR2: MNHNS, SASEGT. CDR3 length: 13 residues. The CDR3 nucleotides are TGTGCCAGCAGTGAAGCGATGGGAGAGACCCAGTACTTC. Its translation: CASSEAMGETQYF.

The rearrangement joins TRBV24-1 to TRBJ2-2, with no clear D. Deletions cut 6 bases from V and 5 bases from J, with 9 bases between. The CDR3 runs 13 residues. CDR1 is KGHDR, CDR2 SFDVKD, per germline. This CDR3 is CATSSLTTGELFF. In DNA form, the CDR3 reads TGTGCCACCAGTTCCCTGACGACCGGGGAGCTGTTTTTT.

This rearrangement joins TRBV14 to TRBJ2-4, with no clear D. Germline CDR1 SGHDN, CDR2 FVKESK. The CDR3 extends over 11 amino acids. With 1 base removed from V and 7 bases from J, the gap between germline ends came to 2 bases. CDR3 amino acids: CASSQVNIQYF. The CDR3 DNA sequence: TGTGCCAGCAGCCAAGTGAACATTCAGTACTTC.

This clonotype showed up just a few times. The rearrangement uses TRBV5-1 and TRBJ2-7; 13 nucleotides line up with TRBD2. This CDR3 is 15 amino acids long. J lost 2 bases, V lost 6 bases, and 5 bases had no gene match. Germline loops: CDR1 SGHRS, CDR2 YFSETQ. The CDR3, as DNA: TGCGCCAGCACAAGACTAGCGGGAGGCGCCTACGAGCAGTACTTC. Protein: CASTRLAGGAYEQYF.

This clonotype was observed at least ten times. The chain carries TRBV11-2 and TRBJ2-1, with 7 positions matching TRBD2. The ends lost 5 bases at V and 6 bases at J; junction bases unmatched: 13. This CDR3 has 16 amino acids. Germline loops: CDR1 SGHAT, CDR2 FQNNGV. CDR3 in DNA: TGTGCCAGCAGCCGGTTTGAGGGAGGGCCAGGCAATGAGCAGTTCTTC. As protein: CASSRFEGGPGNEQFF.

The chain is built from TRBV4-1 and TRBJ1-5; 9 nucleotides line up with TRBD1. Per germline, CDR1 MGHRA and CDR2 YSYEKL. The trim removed 0 bases at V and 3 bases at J, leaving 15 bases unmatched. The CDR3 runs to 20 residues. The CDR3: CASSQDKPGQGLVYNQPQHF. For the CDR3, the DNA is TGCGCCAGCAGCCAAGATAAGCCGGGACAGGGTTTGGTATACAATCAGCCCCAGCATTTT.

The CDR3 DNA reads as TGTGCCAGCAGCTTGGTCCCGGGGGACAAAAACATTCAGTACTTC. It yields the protein CASSLVPGDKNIQYF. This chain connects TRBV5-5 to TRBJ2-4; D is possibly TRBD2 (6 bases). Germline CDR1 and CDR2: SGHKS and YYEKEE (reference sequence). The CDR3 is made up of 15 amino acids. The V end lost 0 bases, the J end lost 3 bases, and 10 bases lay between the germline ends. The full variable domain, completed using reference TRBV5-5 and TRBJ2-4, is DAGVTQSPTHLIKTRGQQVTLRCSPISGHKSVSWYQQVLGQGPQFIFQYYEKEERGRGNFPDRFSARQFPNYSSELNVNALLLGDSALYLCASSLVPGDKNIQYFGAGTRLSVL.

The rearrangement uses TRBV25-1 and TRBJ1-1, with 10 bases lining up with TRBD1. With 3 bases clipped from V and 4 bases from J, the junction kept 5 bases outside the gene matches. Germline lookup yields CDR1 MGHDK and CDR2 SYGVNS. CDR3 length: 15 amino acids. In DNA, the CDR3 is TGTGCCAGCAGTGAGATGGGGGACAGGGGCACTGAAGCTTTCTTT. It encodes CASSEMGDRGTEAFF. Combining the CDR3 with reference TRBV25-1 and TRBJ1-1 gives the whole variable domain EADIYQTPRYLVIGTGKKITLECSQTMGHDKMYWYQQDPGMELHLIHYSYGVNSTEKGDLSSESTVSRIRTEHFPLTLESARPSHTSQYLCASSEMGDRGTEAFFGQGTRLTVV.

This clonotype appeared a few times. V and J are TRBV28 and TRBJ2-2; 7 nucleotides agree with TRBD1. Germline loops: CDR1 MDHEN, CDR2 SYDVKM. Losses at the gene ends were 6 bases for V and 2 bases for J; bases not matched to a gene: 6. The CDR3 spans 15 residues. The CDR3 DNA sequence: TGTGCCAGCAGAAGAGGACAGGTTAACACCGGGGAGCTGTTTTTT. It encodes CASRRGQVNTGELFF.

This clonotype was counted ten times or more. The V call is TRBV4-2, the J call TRBJ1-5, with D perhaps matching TRBD1 (6 bases). V was pared by 1 base and J by 7 bases, with 17 bases between. The CDR3 sequence is 16 residues long. The germline CDR1 and CDR2 sequences are LGHNA and YNFKEQ. The DNA for the CDR3 is TGTGCCAGCAGCCAAGGGCAGGGGCCTATGAGCCAGCCCCAGCATTTT. Protein product: CASSQGQGPMSQPQHF.

The chain couples TRBV7-9 to TRBJ2-7, with TRBD1 matching over 7 bases. V was clipped by 1 base and J by 0 bases; unmatched bases: 3. The CDR3 contains 15 residues. The germline V gene has CDR1 SEHNR and CDR2 FQNEAQ (reference sequence). CDR3 sequence (DNA): TGTGCCAGCAGCTTAGGGGGACAGAACTCCTACGAGCAGTACTTC. It is translated as CASSLGGQNSYEQYF. Supplemented by reference TRBV7-9 and TRBJ2-7, the full variable domain reads DTGVSQNPRHKITKRGQNVTFRCDPISEHNRLYWYRQTLGQGPEFLTYFQNEAQLEKSRLLSDRFSAERPKGSFSTLEIQRTEQGDSAMYLCASSLGGQNSYEQYFGPGTRLTVT.

This clonotype was seen more than once but under ten times. The chain carries TRBV5-1 and TRBJ2-3; possibly TRBD2 for D (5 bases). The CDR3 consists of 15 residues. CDR1 is SGHRS, CDR2 YFSETQ, per germline. V was cut by 0 bases and J by 3 bases, with 11 bases left in between. The CDR3 loop is CASSLVRAETDTQYF. In DNA form, the CDR3 reads TGCGCCAGCAGCTTGGTGAGGGCCGAAACAGATACGCAGTATTTT.

The V call is TRBV20-1, the J call TRBJ1-2; D call uncertain. Looked up from germline, CDR1 is DFQATT and CDR2 is SNEGSKA (reference sequence). The germline V and J ends were trimmed by 2 bases and 4 bases, with 11 bases remaining between them. The CDR3 runs 13 residues. The CDR3 loop is CSARTDGPYGYTF. CDR3 DNA sequence: TGCAGTGCTAGAACGGACGGTCCCTATGGCTACACCTTC.

The genes are TRBV28 and TRBJ2-3, with D perhaps being TRBD1 or TRBD2 (5 bases each). The V end was cut by 2 bases, the J end by 4 bases, with 10 bases between. Per germline, CDR1 MDHEN and CDR2 SYDVKM. CDR3 length: 14 residues. The CDR3 DNA sequence: TGTGCCAGCAGTTTAGGGGGAGAGGCAGATACGCAGTATTTT. Its protein product is CASSLGGEADTQYF.

This clonotype is a singleton in its sample. The junction departs from the called germline gene at one end, perhaps through a read error. This chain links TRBV7-8 with TRBJ1-1; D remains ambiguous. The CDR3 loop spans 13 amino acids. CDR1 SGHVS and CDR2 FQNEAQ come from the germline V gene. CDR3 residues: CASSMGRGTEVFF. The DNA for the CDR3 is TGTGCCAGCAGCATGGGCAGAGGCACTGAAGTTTTCTTT.

This clonotype was found a few times. The chain has TRBV28 and TRBJ2-7; 7 nucleotides align to TRBD1. CDR3 length: 14 residues. Germline lookup yields CDR1 MDHEN and CDR2 SYDVKM. V shed 3 bases, J shed 3 bases, and the junction held 5 bases outside the gene matches. CDR3 region: CASSFAAGGYEQYF. CDR3 coding DNA: TGTGCCAGCAGTTTCGCGGCAGGGGGCTACGAGCAGTACTTC. The full variable domain, rest sourced from reference TRBV28 and TRBJ2-7, is DVKVTQSSRYLVKRTGEKVFLECVQDMDHENMFWYRQDPGLGLRLIYFSYDVKMKEKGDIPEGYSVSREKKERFSLILESASTNQTSMYLCASSFAAGGYEQYFGPGTRLTVT.

The CDR3 reads CASRPWTGASYEQYF. DNA for the CDR3: TGCGCCAGTCGACCTTGGACAGGGGCCTCCTACGAGCAGTACTTC. The chain recombines TRBV4-1 with TRBJ2-7; 9 bases are a match to TRBD1. V trimming: 9 bases; J trimming: 0 bases; junction bases outside the gene matches: 9. Germline V gene data show CDR1 as MGHRA and CDR2 as YSYEKL. There are 15 residues in the CDR3.

This clonotype was observed a handful of times. The rearrangement joins TRBV5-5 to TRBJ2-3, with D unclear. Germline V gene data show CDR1 as SGHKS and CDR2 as YYEKEE (reference sequence). This CDR3 is 12 amino acids long. Trimming removed 3 bases at V and 3 bases at J, with 5 bases between. Written as DNA, the CDR3 is TGTGCCAGCAGCTACAAAACAGATACGCAGTATTTT. It translates to CASSYKTDTQYF.

This chain connects TRBV11-2 to TRBJ2-4; TRBD2 agrees at 10 bases. Germline values: CDR1 SGHAT, CDR2 FQNNGV. The CDR3 runs to 16 residues. V dropped 1 base and J dropped 13; count of bases not matched to a gene: 13. CDR3 amino acids: CASSLALAGAYNEQYF. CDR3 sequence (DNA): TGTGCCAGCAGCTTAGCCCTAGCGGGAGCCTACAATGAGCAGTACTTC.

This chain connects TRBV2 to TRBJ1-6; tentative D call: TRBD1 (6 bases). Per germline, CDR1 SNHLY and CDR2 FYNNEI. This CDR3 has 15 residues. Trimming took off 3 bases at V and 2 bases at J, with 8 bases between the two ends. In nucleotides, the CDR3 is TGTGCCAGCAGTGATGCAGGGGCCTATAATTCACCCCTCCACTTT. This translates into CASSDAGAYNSPLHF. The variable domain in full, with the rest retrieved from reference TRBV2 and TRBJ1-6, is EPEVTQTPSHQVTQMGQEVILRCVPISNHLYFYWYRQILGQKVEFLVSFYNNEISEKSEIFDDQFSVERPDGSNFTLKIRSTKLEDSAMYFCASSDAGAYNSPLHFGNGTRLTVT.

In this sample, this clonotype turned up a few times. CDR3 amino acids: CASRRRVDTEAFF. Written as DNA, the CDR3 is TGCGCCAGCCGACGTCGGGTGGACACTGAAGCTTTCTTT. The rearrangement uses TRBV5-1 and TRBJ1-1; no clear D gene. Trimming took 7 bases from V and 3 from J, leaving 13 bases between them. The germline V gene has CDR1 SGHRS and CDR2 YFSETQ. The CDR3 sequence is 13 residues long.

The chain carries TRBV4-1 and TRBJ2-7; TRBD2 matches 12 bases. Trimming cost V 4 bases and J 2 bases; bases outside gene matches: 6. The CDR3 has 16 amino acids. Germline V gives CDR1 MGHRA, CDR2 YSYEKL. The CDR3 protein is CASSPRTSGTPYEQYF. CDR3 nucleotides: TGCGCCAGCAGCCCGCGGACTAGCGGGACCCCCTACGAGCAGTACTTC.

This clonotype occurred a few times. The rearrangement joins TRBV27 to TRBJ2-7, with a weak D call TRBD2 (6 bases). Trimming took 2 bases from V and 5 from J, leaving 19 bases between them. The CDR3 is 16 amino acids. Germline CDR1 and CDR2: MNHEY and SMNVEV (reference sequence). DNA for the CDR3: TGTGCCAGCAGTTTAGGACCGACTAGAAGAGCCCACGAGCAGTACTTC. This gives the protein CASSLGPTRRAHEQYF.

This clonotype showed up just once. This chain uses TRBV7-6 with TRBJ2-1, with unresolved D. Trimming pared 5 bases from V and 6 bases from J, leaving 14 bases between. The germline CDR1 and CDR2 sequences are SGHVS and FNYEAQ. This CDR3 contains 14 residues. The CDR3 region is CASSNLGSGNEQFF. The DNA of the CDR3 is TGTGCCAGCAGCAACCTAGGCTCTGGCAATGAGCAGTTCTTC.